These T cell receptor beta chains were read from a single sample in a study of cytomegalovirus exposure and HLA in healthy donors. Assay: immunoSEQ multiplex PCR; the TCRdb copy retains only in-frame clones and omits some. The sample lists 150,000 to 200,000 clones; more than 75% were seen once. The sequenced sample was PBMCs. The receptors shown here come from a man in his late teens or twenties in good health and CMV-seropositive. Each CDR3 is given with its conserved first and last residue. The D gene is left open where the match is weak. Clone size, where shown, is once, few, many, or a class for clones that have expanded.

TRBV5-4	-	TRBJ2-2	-	CASSLENIRLQDGELFF	TGTGCCAGCAGCTTGGAGAACATACGTCTACAGGACGGGGAGCTGTTTTTT
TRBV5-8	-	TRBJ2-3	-	CASSLGGHRTDTQYF	TGTGCCAGCAGCTTGGGGGGACACCGCACAGATACGCAGTATTTT
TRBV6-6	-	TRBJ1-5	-	CASSREGQPQHF	TGTGCCAGCAGTCGAGAGGGTCAGCCCCAGCATTTT
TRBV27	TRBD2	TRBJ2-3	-	CASRTSILNTDTQYF	TGTGCCAGCAGGACTAGCATCCTAAACACAGATACGCAGTATTTT
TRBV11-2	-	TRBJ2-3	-	CASSLGASVATDTQYF	TGTGCCAGCAGCTTAGGGGCTAGCGTGGCCACAGATACGCAGTATTTT
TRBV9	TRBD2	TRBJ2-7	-	CASSVALGPGRDYEQYF	TGTGCCAGCAGCGTAGCCCTGGGTCCCGGGAGGGACTACGAGCAGTACTTC
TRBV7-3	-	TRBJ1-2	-	CASSQRGGYGYTF	TGTGCCAGCAGCCAAAGGGGAGGCTATGGCTACACCTTC
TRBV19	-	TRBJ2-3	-	CASSDVTGDTQYF	TGTGCCAGTAGCGACGTCACAGGAGATACGCAGTATTTT
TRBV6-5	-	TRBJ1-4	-	CASSYSRGGEKLFF	TGTGCCAGCAGTTACTCGCGGGGAGGAGAAAAACTGTTTTTT
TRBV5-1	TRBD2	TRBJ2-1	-	CASSALGLAGDNEQFF	TGCGCCAGCAGCGCCCTGGGACTAGCGGGGGACAATGAGCAGTTCTTC
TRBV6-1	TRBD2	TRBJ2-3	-	CASSRLAGLDTQYF	TGTGCCAGCAGTAGACTAGCGGGATTAGATACGCAGTATTTT
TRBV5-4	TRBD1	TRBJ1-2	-	CASSLDRGGGYTF	TGTGCCAGCAGCCTGGACAGGGGAGGCGGCTACACCTTC
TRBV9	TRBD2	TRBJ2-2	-	CASSVSGRVSTGELFF	TGTGCCAGCAGCGTTAGCGGGAGGGTTAGCACCGGGGAGCTGTTTTTT
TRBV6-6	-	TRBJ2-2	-	CASSYAPWAYTGELFF	TGTGCCAGCAGTTACGCCCCCTGGGCGTACACCGGGGAGCTGTTTTTT
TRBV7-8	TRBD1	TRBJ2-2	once	CATTQGEDTGELFF	TGTGCCACCACACAGGGGGAGGACACCGGGGAGCTGTTTTTT
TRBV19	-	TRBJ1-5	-	CASSNTAYSNQPQHF	TGTGCCAGTAGTAACACAGCTTATAGCAATCAGCCCCAGCATTTT
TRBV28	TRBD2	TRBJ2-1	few	CASHQLAGGYNEQFF	TGTGCCAGTCATCAACTAGCGGGAGGGTACAATGAGCAGTTCTTC
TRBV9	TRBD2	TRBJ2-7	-	CASSIGLAGDYEQYF	TGTGCCAGCAGCATCGGACTAGCGGGGGACTACGAGCAGTACTTC